One sample yielded the 10 T cell receptor beta chains listed below, sequenced in a study of cytomegalovirus exposure and HLA in healthy donors (dated by TCRdb to the late 2010s). The protocol used for the library was the immunoSEQ multiplex PCR assay. A mixture of 60 forward primers for TCR Vbeta segments and 13 reverse primers for TCR Jbeta segments was used in the multiplex PCR. The clones in this table, taken by TCRdb from immuneACCESS, are in-frame only. Not every clone is retained; where verified, under half of the shortfall comes from an unresolved V gene, and the cause of the rest is unknown. The sample records 90,000 to 110,000 clones, 69% of which are singletons. Approximately 5.4% of the sample goes to the ten largest clones. Sequencing used PBMCs. The receptors originated from a woman in her seventies in good health and CMV-seropositive.

J is TRBJ1-1 and V is TRBV6-5; 8 nucleotides line up with TRBD1. V shed 0 bases and J 5 bases; nucleotides not matched to a gene: 5. Germline CDR1 reads MNHEY; CDR2 reads SVGAGI. The CDR3 runs to 15 residues. The CDR3 sequence is CASSYSTQGATEAFF. CDR3 in DNA: TGTGCCAGCAGTTACTCGACCCAGGGGGCAACTGAAGCTTTCTTT.

The chain carries TRBV19 and TRBJ1-5; D not resolved. CDR1 and CDR2 (germline): LNHDA, SQIVND (reference sequence). The length of the CDR3 is 8 residues. The CDR3 DNA reads as TGTGCGCGGGAGCCCCAGCATTTT. This codes for CAREPQHF.

This clone has a handful of counts. The chain employs TRBV2 and TRBJ2-1, with a possible D match to TRBD2 (5 bases). With 5 bases removed from V and 9 bases from J, the gap between germline ends came to 14 bases. This CDR3 is 13 amino acids long. CDR1 and CDR2 (germline): SNHLY, FYNNEI. The CDR3 nucleotides are TGTGCCAGCAGTTCGTATAGCGTAGGTGAGCAGTTCTTC. This translates into CASSSYSVGEQFF.

The rearrangement joins TRBV9 to TRBJ1-1; D is uncertain. CDR3 length equals 13 residues. V was pared by 3 bases and J by 5 bases, with 11 bases between. The germline CDR1 and CDR2 sequences are SGDLS and YYNGEE. The CDR3 coding sequence is TGTGCCAGCAGCGCCGGTCCTGAGACTGAAGCTTTCTTT. Its translation: CASSAGPETEAFF.

The chain is built from TRBV7-9 and TRBJ2-5; D not certain. Germline V gives CDR1 SEHNR, CDR2 FQNEAQ (reference sequence). Trimming left V 1 base short and J 4 bases short, with 10 bases between. The CDR3 is 14 amino acids. CDR3 in DNA: TGTGCCAGCAGCTTAGTAGCCTTGATAGAGACCCAGTACTTC. This translates into CASSLVALIETQYF.

The V call is TRBV5-6, the J call TRBJ1-5, with 8 bases matching TRBD1. The CDR3 has 15 amino acids. After removal of 3 bases from V and 4 bases from J, the junction contained 6 bases not matched to a gene. Per the germline V gene, CDR1 is SGHDT and CDR2 is YYEEEE. This CDR3 is CASSSRQGNNQPQHF. The CDR3 DNA reads as TGTGCCAGCAGCTCCAGACAGGGGAATAATCAGCCCCAGCATTTT.

J is TRBJ1-2 and V is TRBV6-4, with D uncertain. CDR1 is MRHNA and CDR2 is SNTAGT in the germline V gene. Trimming cost V 2 bases and J 2 bases, with 12 bases left between them. The CDR3 consists of 15 residues. CDR3 residues: CASSDGRSRNYGYTF. The DNA of the CDR3 is TGTGCCAGCAGTGACGGCAGGTCCCGCAACTATGGCTACACCTTC.

This chain joins TRBV5-1 and TRBJ2-2; 7 bases line up with TRBD1. Trimming removed 0 bases from V and 0 bases from J; junction bases left unmatched: 2. This CDR3 comprises 16 residues. CDR1 and CDR2 from the germline V gene are SGHRS and YFSETQ. CDR3 sequence reads: CASSLGGTANTGELFF. CDR3 in DNA: TGCGCCAGCAGCTTGGGGGGGACAGCGAACACCGGGGAGCTGTTTTTT.

This chain connects TRBV7-2 to TRBJ2-1; no clear D. Germline CDR1 is SGHTA and CDR2 is FQGNSA. The CDR3 sequence is 13 residues long. V shed 0 bases and J shed 5 bases, with 5 bases lying between them. CDR3 bases: TGTGCCAGCAGCTTAGCTCAGAACAATGAGCAGTTCTTC. Residues: CASSLAQNNEQFF.

The V gene is TRBV9, the J gene TRBJ2-5, with D maybe TRBD2 (5 bases). Per germline, CDR1 SGDLS and CDR2 YYNGEE. The CDR3 spans 12 residues. The ends were cut back, 4 bases at V and 5 bases at J, with 9 bases in the middle. CDR3 bases: TGTGCCAGCAGCAGAGGGATGGAGACCCAGTACTTC. Protein sequence: CASSRGMETQYF.